Given below is one T cell receptor beta chain in context. Its binding antigen is unknown. Qualities for individual bases were not recorded, and no much larger clone is one base off. Whole blood was collected in K2EDTA tubes by collaborating institutions according to the institutions' own protocols. For TCRbeta analysis, collaborators shipped samples as frozen whole blood, isolated PBMCs, or DNA extracted from either of those sample types. TCRbeta CDR3 regions were amplified from genomic DNA by means of the immunoSEQ Assay, a bias-controlled multiplex PCR. The authors processed their data as follows. Within the assay, amplification of reference gene primers was used to estimate how many nucleated cells each sample contained. Sequence reads were collapsed and filtered to measure the absolute abundance of every unique TCRbeta CDR3 rearrangement. Productive Simpson clonality was computed per sample as the square root of Simpson's diversity index over productive rearrangements. TCRdb mirrors the immuneACCESS table, restricted to in-frame sequences. Some clones are absent from its copies; in checked studies, under half trace to an unresolved V gene, and the reason for the others is unknown. That table supplies the V and J calls and clone size; D and trimming were determined from the DNA. The sample yields 350,000 to 450,000 clones; 85% were counted once. Roughly 3.4% of the sample rests with the top ten.

The data were taken from a study of blood T cell repertoires in COVID-19 (dated by TCRdb to about 2020). Concerning the study at large: Samples covering the acute and convalescent phases of COVID-19 were provided by collaborators in the United States, Italy and Spain. The material from the prospective study consisted of cDNA or gDNA derived from T cells, B-cell-depleted T cells, or PBMCs. Subjects who had been exposed to COVID-19, were actively infected with it, or had recovered from it provided the deeply sampled blood TCRbeta repertoires that made up the dataset. The repertoires were made available in a free public database intended to serve as a resource for research on the immune response to SARS-CoV-2. Samples were obtained from the ongoing ImmuneRACE study (first 160 participants) and from some 1,300 subjects provided by 6 global collaborators. Nearly every sample came with metadata listing a de-identified subject ID, COVID-19 status, age in years and sex. Where available, HLA class I and class II types were obtained from metadata supplied by the sample provider rather than from assay-based typing.

The germline V gene (reference sequence) provides CDR1 MNHEY and CDR2 SMNVEV. At the junction V is shortened by 5 bases and J by 4 bases; bases outside the gene matches: 6. The CDR3 covers 14 residues, taking in both the cysteine and the phenylalanine. Only the CDR3 region is kept as DNA, spanning 42 bases read in frame from base 1. Study-level results and caveats: Clinical and demographic metadata were provided uncurated, with the amount varying by source and participant.

This receptor chain uses TRBV27 and TRBJ2-7; a stretch of 9 junction bases matches TRBD1. Sequencing was performed on peripheral blood. This sequence was found in a woman younger than 30 with acute or convalescent COVID-19. The nucleotides read TGTGCCAGCAGTCCAAAGGACAGGGGTTACGAGCAGTACTTC. Its coded protein is CASSPKDRGYEQYF.